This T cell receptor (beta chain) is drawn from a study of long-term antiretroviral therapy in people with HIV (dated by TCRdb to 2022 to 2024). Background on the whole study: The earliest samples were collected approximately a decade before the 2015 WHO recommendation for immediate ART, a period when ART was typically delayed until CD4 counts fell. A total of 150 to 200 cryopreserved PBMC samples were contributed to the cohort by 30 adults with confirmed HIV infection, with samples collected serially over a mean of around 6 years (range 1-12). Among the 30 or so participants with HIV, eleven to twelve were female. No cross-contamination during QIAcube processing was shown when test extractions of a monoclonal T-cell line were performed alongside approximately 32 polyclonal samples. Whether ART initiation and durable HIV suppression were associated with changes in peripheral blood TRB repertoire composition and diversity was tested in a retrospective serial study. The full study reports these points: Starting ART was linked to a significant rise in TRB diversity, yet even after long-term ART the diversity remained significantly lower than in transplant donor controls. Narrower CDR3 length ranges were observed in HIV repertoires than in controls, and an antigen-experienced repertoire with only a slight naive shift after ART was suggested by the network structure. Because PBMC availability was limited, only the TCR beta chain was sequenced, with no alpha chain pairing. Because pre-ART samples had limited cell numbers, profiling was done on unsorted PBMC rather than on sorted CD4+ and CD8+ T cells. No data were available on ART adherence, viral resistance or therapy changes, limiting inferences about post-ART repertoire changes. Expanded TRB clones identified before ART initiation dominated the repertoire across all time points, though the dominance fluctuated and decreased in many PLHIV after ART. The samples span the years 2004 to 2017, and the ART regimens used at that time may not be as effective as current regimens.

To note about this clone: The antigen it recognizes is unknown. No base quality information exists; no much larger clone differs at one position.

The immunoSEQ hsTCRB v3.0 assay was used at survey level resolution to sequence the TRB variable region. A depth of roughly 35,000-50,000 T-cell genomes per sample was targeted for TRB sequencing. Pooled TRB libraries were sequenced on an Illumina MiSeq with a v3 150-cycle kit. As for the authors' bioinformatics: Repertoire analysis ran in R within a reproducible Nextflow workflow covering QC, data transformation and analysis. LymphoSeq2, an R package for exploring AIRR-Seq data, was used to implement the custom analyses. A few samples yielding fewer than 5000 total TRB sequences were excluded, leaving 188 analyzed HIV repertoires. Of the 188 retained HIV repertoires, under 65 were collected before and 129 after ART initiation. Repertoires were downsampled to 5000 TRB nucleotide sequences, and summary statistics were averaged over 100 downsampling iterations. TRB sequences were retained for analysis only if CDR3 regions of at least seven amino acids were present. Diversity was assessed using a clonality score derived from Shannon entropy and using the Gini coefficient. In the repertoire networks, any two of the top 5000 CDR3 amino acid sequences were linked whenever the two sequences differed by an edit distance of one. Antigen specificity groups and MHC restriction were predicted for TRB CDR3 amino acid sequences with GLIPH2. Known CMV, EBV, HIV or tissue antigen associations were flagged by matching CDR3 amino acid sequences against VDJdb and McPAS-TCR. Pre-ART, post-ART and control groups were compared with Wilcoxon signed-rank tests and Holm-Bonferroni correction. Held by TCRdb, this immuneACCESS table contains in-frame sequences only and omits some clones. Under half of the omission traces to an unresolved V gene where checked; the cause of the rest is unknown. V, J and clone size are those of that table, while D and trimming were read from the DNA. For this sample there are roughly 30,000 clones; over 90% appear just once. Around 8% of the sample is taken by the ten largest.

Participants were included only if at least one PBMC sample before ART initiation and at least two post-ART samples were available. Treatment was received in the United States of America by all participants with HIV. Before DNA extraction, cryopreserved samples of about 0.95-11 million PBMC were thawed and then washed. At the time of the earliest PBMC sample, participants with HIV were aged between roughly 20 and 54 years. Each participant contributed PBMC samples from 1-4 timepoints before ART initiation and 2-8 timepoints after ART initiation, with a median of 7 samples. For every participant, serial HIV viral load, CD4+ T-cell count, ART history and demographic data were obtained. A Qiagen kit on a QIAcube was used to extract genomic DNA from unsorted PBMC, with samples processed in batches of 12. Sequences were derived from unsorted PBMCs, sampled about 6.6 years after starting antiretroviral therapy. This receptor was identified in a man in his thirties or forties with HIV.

The DNA is as follows: TGTGCCAGCAGTGTGGGGGACAGAGCCTCACCCCTCCACTTT. Protein translation: CASSVGDRASPLHF. The V and J genes are TRBV2 and TRBJ1-6, and 7 junction bases match TRBD1. The CDR3 runs 14 amino acids, cysteine and phenylalanine included. Only the CDR3 portion is preserved as DNA: 42 bases, with reading frame beginning at the first base. The germline V gene encodes CDR1 SNHLY and CDR2 FYNNEI. V and J are trimmed by 4 bases and 10 bases, and the gene matches miss 7 bases of the junction. With the rest looked up from the reference TRBV2 and TRBJ1-6 genes rather than sequenced, the full variable domain is EPEVTQTPSHQVTQMGQEVILRCVPISNHLYFYWYRQILGQKVEFLVSFYNNEISEKSEIFDDQFSVERPDGSNFTLKIRSTKLEDSAMYFCASSVGDRASPLHFGNGTRLTVT.